The clone carrying this T cell receptor (beta chain) was detected ten times or more. MiXCR, run by TCRdb on the RT-PCR reads, gives a single entry per CDR3 protein. The sample holds fewer than 800,000 distinct CDR3 sequences, around 14% seen once. The CDR3 spans 11 residues. V lost 4 bases to trimming and J lost 8 bases, with 11 bases between them. The germline V gene has CDR1 SQVTM and CDR2 ANQGSEA. The sequenced material came from memory CD4+ T cells from blood. The chain joins TRBV29-1 to TRBJ1-1, with D perhaps matching TRBD1 (6 bases). This TCR was sampled from a female donor in good health, serving as a healthy control. CDR3 nucleotides: TGCAGCGTTGGAGAGGGGGTCGAAGCTTTCTTT. It is translated as CSVGEGVEAFF.